The 6 T cell receptor beta chains below come from one sample, sequenced in a study of vaccination and CD4 T cells after COVID-19. Treatment described: roughly 11-day PBMC culture with coronavirus spike peptide pools or control peptides (ViraFEST assay). An Oncomine TCR Beta short-read assay was used to sequence the DNA from cultured CD4+ T cells. TCRdb re-derived calls from the PCR reads in MiXCR, one entry per CDR3 protein. This table has about 15,000 distinct CDR3 sequences, under 75% appearing once. Antigens of these TCRs are unknown. The source material was CD4+ T cells from blood, cultured in vitro. These receptor sequences come from a human donor who had recovered from COVID-19.

The CDR3 spells CSVPIGGPAYGYTF. CDR3 nucleotides: TGCAGTGTCCCCATCGGGGGCCCTGCCTATGGCTACACCTTC. The rearrangement uses TRBV20-1 and TRBJ1-2, with D possibly matching TRBD1 (6 bases). There are 14 residues in the CDR3. V was trimmed by 7 bases and J by 4 bases, leaving 19 bases between them. Germline V gene data show CDR1 as DFQATT and CDR2 as SNEGSKA (reference sequence).

This clonotype has only a few counts. The chain carries TRBV20-1 and TRBJ1-2, with 8 bases aligning to TRBD1. Germline V gives CDR1 DFQATT, CDR2 SNEGSKA (reference sequence). The CDR3 is 18 residues long. V shed 2 bases and J 6 bases; nucleotides not matched to a gene: 20. As DNA, the CDR3 is TGCAGTGCTAGATCCAAGTCCGGACAGGGTTTGTCCGGGGATGGCTACACCTTC. Its translation: CSARSKSGQGLSGDGYTF.

The sample holds a few counts of this clonotype. The rearrangement joins TRBV7-8 to TRBJ1-2, with a possible D match to TRBD1 (6 bases). CDR3 length equals 11 residues. The germline V gene has CDR1 SGHVS and CDR2 FQNEAQ. V lost 7 bases to trimming and J lost 8 bases, with 11 bases between them. In DNA form, the CDR3 reads TGTGCCAGCACCAACCAGGGGGGCTACACCTTC. Protein product: CASTNQGGYTF.

The chain employs TRBV30 and TRBJ1-2; D uncertain. The length of the CDR3 is 13 residues. CDR1 GTSNPN and CDR2 SVGIG come from the germline V gene (reference sequence). The V end lost 5 bases, the J end lost 0 bases, and 10 bases lay between the germline ends. CDR3 residues: CAWFGAANYGYTF. DNA for the CDR3: TGTGCCTGGTTCGGAGCAGCTAACTATGGCTACACCTTC.

V is TRBV24-1 and J is TRBJ1-5, with D maybe TRBD1 (6 bases). The CDR3 loop spans 14 amino acids. V was cut by 5 bases and J by 4 bases, with 11 bases left in between. Germline V gene lookup returns CDR1 KGHDR and CDR2 SFDVKD. CDR3 DNA: TGTGCCACCAGTGGCACAGGGAATAATCAGCCCCAGCATTTT. This sequence encodes CATSGTGNNQPQHF.

This clonotype was recorded only once. The chain has TRBV11-2 and TRBJ2-5; 8 nucleotides match TRBD2. The CDR3 consists of 17 residues. Germline values: CDR1 SGHAT, CDR2 FQNNGV. J gave up 2 bases and V 1 base, and 9 bases lay outside the gene matches. The CDR3: CASSLGRLAYMQETQYF. In DNA form, the CDR3 reads TGTGCCAGCAGCTTAGGTCGACTAGCGTATATGCAAGAGACCCAGTACTTC.